This T cell receptor beta chain is from a study of CD8+ T cells in alopecia areata. Extracted RNA was reverse transcribed into cDNA, the sequencing template. Generated by immunoSEQ multiplex PCR, the TCRdb table keeps only in-frame clones and is missing some. The table lists fewer than 150,000 clones, 65% to 90% of them singletons. The treatment here: oral pan-JAK inhibitor, 5-10 mg twice daily. This CDR3 has 14 residues. Unmatched junction bases numbered 7, after V lost 2 bases and J lost 6 bases. Germline V CDR1 and CDR2: SQVTM, ANQGSEA. Points from the study as a whole: How baseline CD8+ expansion relates to response remains uncertain (there was one nonresponder). Scalp clonality and expanded CD8+ clones among the top 100 showed significant decreases with tofacitinib.

There are a few counts of this clone. No antigen is known for it. The chain uses TRBV29-1 and TRBJ2-4, with 7 bases lining up with TRBD1. Sample: CD8+ T cells sorted from blood, taken at week 4, from a patient treated with tofacitinib. The sequence was collected from a human donor with alopecia areata. The CDR3 loop is CSVEPTGTSNIQYF. The CDR3 nucleotides are TGCAGCGTTGAACCGACAGGGACGTCAAACATTCAGTACTTC.